Listed below are T cell receptor beta chains from one sample, sequenced in a study of OX40 agonist ivuxolimab in advanced cancers. Produced via immunoSEQ multiplex PCR; TCRdb's table is partial and in-frame only. The sample consists of tens of thousands of clones, 89% of them appearing once. The source was CD4+ or CD8+ T cells sorted from blood, collected in a trial of the OX40 agonist ivuxolimab. The source of these receptors is an adult with an advanced solid tumor such as melanoma, head and neck, liver or kidney cancer. The CDR3 runs from the conserved cysteine through the conserved F or W. The D gene is left open where the match is weak. Some rows mark clone size as missing; the rest say once, few, many or name a class of expanded clone.

v_gene: TRBV6-1
abundance: .
j_gene: TRBJ2-7
d_gene: TRBD2
CDR3aa: CATARTSGAYEQYF
CDR3nt: TGTGCCACGGCTCGGACTAGCGGGGCCTACGAGCAGTACTTC

v_gene: TRBV6-5
abundance: few
j_gene: TRBJ1-1
d_gene: .
CDR3aa: CASSRFTEAFF
CDR3nt: TGTGCCAGCAGTCGGTTCACTGAAGCTTTCTTT

v_gene: TRBV19
abundance: .
j_gene: TRBJ2-7
d_gene: TRBD1
CDR3aa: CASSTDRGTEQYF
CDR3nt: TGTGCCAGTAGTACCGACAGGGGGACCGAGCAGTACTTC

v_gene: TRBV7-9
abundance: .
j_gene: TRBJ1-3
d_gene: TRBD1
CDR3aa: CASSVTGGTGNTIYF
CDR3nt: TGTGCCAGCAGCGTTACAGGGGGTACTGGAAACACCATATATTTT

v_gene: TRBV6-5
abundance: .
j_gene: TRBJ1-2
d_gene: .
CDR3aa: CASRDGIYGYTF
CDR3nt: TGTGCCAGCAGAGACGGAATCTATGGCTACACCTTC

v_gene: TRBV18
abundance: .
j_gene: TRBJ1-1
d_gene: TRBD1
CDR3aa: CASSRQGNTEAFF
CDR3nt: TGTGCCAGCTCGCGACAGGGGAACACTGAAGCTTTCTTT

v_gene: TRBV7-9
abundance: .
j_gene: TRBJ2-4
d_gene: .
CDR3aa: CASSLQLAKNIQYF
CDR3nt: TGTGCCAGCAGCCTACAGTTGGCTAAAAACATTCAGTACTTC

v_gene: TRBV5-1
abundance: once
j_gene: TRBJ2-5
d_gene: .
CDR3aa: CASSLGQIMYQETQYF
CDR3nt: TGCGCCAGCAGCCTAGGACAGATAATGTACCAAGAGACCCAGTACTTC

v_gene: TRBV9
abundance: .
j_gene: TRBJ2-7
d_gene: TRBD2
CDR3aa: CASSVRLAGGEQYF
CDR3nt: TGTGCCAGCAGCGTCCGACTAGCGGGAGGCGAGCAGTACTTC

v_gene: TRBV9
abundance: .
j_gene: TRBJ2-5
d_gene: TRBD2
CDR3aa: CASSVGTSGSQETQYF
CDR3nt: TGTGCCAGCAGCGTAGGGACTAGCGGGTCCCAGGAGACCCAGTACTTC

v_gene: TRBV4-2
abundance: .
j_gene: TRBJ2-7
d_gene: .
CDR3aa: CASSQVFQGQLDEQYF
CDR3nt: TGTGCCAGCAGCCAAGTATTCCAGGGGCAGTTAGACGAGCAGTACTTC

v_gene: TRBV6-1
abundance: .
j_gene: TRBJ2-5
d_gene: TRBD2
CDR3aa: CASSAPLPSGAQETQYF
CDR3nt: TGTGCCAGCAGTGCCCCGCTCCCCAGCGGGGCCCAAGAGACCCAGTACTTC

v_gene: TRBV10-2
abundance: .
j_gene: TRBJ2-1
d_gene: TRBD2
CDR3aa: CASRTREGWDNEQFF
CDR3nt: TGCGCCAGCAGGACTCGGGAGGGATGGGACAATGAGCAGTTCTTC

v_gene: TRBV19
abundance: .
j_gene: TRBJ1-6
d_gene: .
CDR3aa: CASSIQANSPLHF
CDR3nt: TGTGCCAGTAGTATACAGGCTAATTCACCCCTCCACTTT

v_gene: TRBV19
abundance: .
j_gene: TRBJ2-3
d_gene: .
CDR3aa: CASSMGGLAGTDTQYF
CDR3nt: TGTGCCAGTAGTATGGGGGGGCTAGCGGGCACAGATACGCAGTATTTT

v_gene: TRBV10-3
abundance: .
j_gene: TRBJ1-1
d_gene: .
CDR3aa: CAISAGGNKDTEAFF
CDR3nt: TGTGCCATCAGTGCTGGAGGGAATAAGGACACTGAAGCTTTCTTT

v_gene: TRBV4-2
abundance: .
j_gene: TRBJ2-5
d_gene: TRBD2
CDR3aa: CASSESGLAGAETQYF
CDR3nt: TGTGCCAGCAGCGAAAGCGGCCTAGCGGGGGCCGAGACCCAGTACTTC

v_gene: TRBV11-3
abundance: .
j_gene: TRBJ2-1
d_gene: TRBD2
CDR3aa: CASSLDGEGYNEQFF
CDR3nt: TGTGCCAGCAGCTTAGATGGGGAGGGCTACAATGAGCAGTTCTTC

v_gene: TRBV5-4
abundance: .
j_gene: TRBJ2-1
d_gene: .
CDR3aa: CASSLEKGSSSYNEQFF
CDR3nt: TGTGCCAGCAGCTTGGAGAAGGGCTCCTCCTCCTACAATGAGCAGTTCTTC

v_gene: TRBV10-3
abundance: .
j_gene: TRBJ2-7
d_gene: .
CDR3aa: CAISESGGRGTYEQYF
CDR3nt: TGTGCCATCAGTGAGTCGGGGGGCAGGGGTACCTACGAGCAGTACTTC

v_gene: TRBV28
abundance: .
j_gene: TRBJ2-6
d_gene: .
CDR3aa: CASSFAGASGANVLTF
CDR3nt: TGTGCCAGCAGTTTCGCAGGGGCCTCAGGGGCCAACGTCCTGACTTTC

v_gene: TRBV2
abundance: once
j_gene: TRBJ2-7
d_gene: .
CDR3aa: CASSEGGSSYEQYF
CDR3nt: TGTGCCAGCAGTGAGGGGGGATCCTCCTACGAGCAGTACTTC

v_gene: TRBV6-1
abundance: .
j_gene: TRBJ1-1
d_gene: .
CDR3aa: CASSEVQGNTEAFF
CDR3nt: TGTGCCAGCAGTGAAGTTCAGGGTAACACTGAAGCTTTCTTT

v_gene: TRBV5-1
abundance: .
j_gene: TRBJ2-3
d_gene: .
CDR3aa: CASSLQSRLRDTQYF
CDR3nt: TGCGCCAGCAGCCTCCAATCGAGACTAAGGGATACGCAGTATTTT

v_gene: TRBV18
abundance: .
j_gene: TRBJ2-2
d_gene: TRBD2
CDR3aa: CASSGLAASTGELFF
CDR3nt: TGTGCCAGCTCGGGACTAGCGGCGAGTACCGGGGAGCTGTTTTTT

v_gene: TRBV5-1
abundance: .
j_gene: TRBJ2-5
d_gene: .
CDR3aa: CASSLAGGMGETQYF
CDR3nt: TGCGCCAGCAGCTTGGCGGGCGGAATGGGAGAGACCCAGTACTTC

v_gene: TRBV6-8
abundance: .
j_gene: TRBJ1-2
d_gene: .
CDR3aa: CASQVRERYGYTF
CDR3nt: TGTGCCAGCCAGGTCAGGGAACGGTATGGCTACACCTTC

v_gene: TRBV25-1
abundance: .
j_gene: TRBJ2-5
d_gene: .
CDR3aa: CASSDPGQAQETQYF
CDR3nt: TGTGCCAGCAGTGATCCGGGACAAGCCCAAGAGACCCAGTACTTC

v_gene: TRBV15
abundance: once
j_gene: TRBJ1-5
d_gene: .
CDR3aa: CATSRDPIGGNQPQHF
CDR3nt: TGTGCCACCAGCAGAGATCCTATCGGGGGAAATCAGCCCCAGCATTTT

v_gene: TRBV18
abundance: once
j_gene: TRBJ2-7
d_gene: .
CDR3aa: CASSPRTGTTAYEQYF
CDR3nt: TGTGCCAGCTCACCGCGTACCGGGACAACGGCCTACGAGCAGTACTTC

v_gene: TRBV4-2
abundance: .
j_gene: TRBJ2-1
d_gene: .
CDR3aa: CASSQDRNLGGEQFF
CDR3nt: TGTGCCAGCAGCCAAGATCGGAACCTTGGGGGTGAGCAGTTCTTC

v_gene: TRBV29-1
abundance: .
j_gene: TRBJ2-7
d_gene: .
CDR3aa: CSVQAGEGVSEQYF
CDR3nt: TGCAGCGTCCAAGCCGGGGAGGGGGTCTCCGAGCAGTACTTC

v_gene: TRBV5-4
abundance: .
j_gene: TRBJ2-5
d_gene: .
CDR3aa: CASSLFPTGQETQYF
CDR3nt: TGTGCCAGCAGCTTGTTCCCAACAGGGCAAGAGACCCAGTACTTC

v_gene: TRBV5-6
abundance: .
j_gene: TRBJ1-2
d_gene: TRBD1
CDR3aa: CASSRRGRGGYTF
CDR3nt: TGTGCCAGCAGCCGCAGGGGGCGGGGTGGCTACACCTTC

v_gene: TRBV6-1
abundance: few
j_gene: TRBJ1-5
d_gene: .
CDR3aa: CASRWGGSGNQPQHF
CDR3nt: TGTGCCAGCAGATGGGGGGGCAGTGGCAATCAGCCCCAGCATTTT

v_gene: TRBV28
abundance: few
j_gene: TRBJ2-7
d_gene: TRBD1
CDR3aa: CASRIQGPYEQYF
CDR3nt: TGTGCCAGCAGAATACAGGGGCCCTACGAGCAGTACTTC

v_gene: TRBV5-1
abundance: once
j_gene: TRBJ2-5
d_gene: TRBD1
CDR3aa: CASSSQGAQETQYF
CDR3nt: TGCGCCAGCAGCTCACAGGGGGCCCAAGAGACCCAGTACTTC

v_gene: TRBV9
abundance: few
j_gene: TRBJ1-2
d_gene: .
CDR3aa: CASSVEGPGYTF
CDR3nt: TGTGCCAGCAGCGTAGAGGGACCTGGCTACACCTTC

v_gene: TRBV7-2
abundance: .
j_gene: TRBJ1-2
d_gene: TRBD1
CDR3aa: CASSEGTGNNYGYTF
CDR3nt: TGTGCCAGCAGCGAAGGGACAGGGAATAACTATGGCTACACCTTC

v_gene: TRBV4-2
abundance: once
j_gene: TRBJ2-2
d_gene: TRBD2
CDR3aa: CASSQLAGTNTGELFF
CDR3nt: TGTGCCAGCAGCCAACTAGCGGGTACGAACACCGGGGAGCTGTTTTTT

v_gene: TRBV28
abundance: once
j_gene: TRBJ2-7
d_gene: TRBD2
CDR3aa: CASSKGLAYEQYF
CDR3nt: TGTGCCAGCAGTAAGGGACTAGCTTACGAGCAGTACTTC

v_gene: TRBV2
abundance: .
j_gene: TRBJ2-5
d_gene: TRBD1
CDR3aa: CASKATGGQAEQYF
CDR3nt: TGTGCCAGCAAAGCGACAGGGGGCCAAGCGGAGCAGTACTTC

v_gene: TRBV6-6
abundance: .
j_gene: TRBJ2-5
d_gene: .
CDR3aa: CASSPLFGPEAQYF
CDR3nt: TGTGCCAGCAGCCCCCTGTTTGGCCCCGAAGCCCAGTACTTC

v_gene: TRBV5-1
abundance: once
j_gene: TRBJ1-4
d_gene: .
CDR3aa: CASSLEVNEKLFF
CDR3nt: TGCGCCAGCAGCTTGGAGGTTAATGAAAAACTGTTTTTT

v_gene: TRBV10-3
abundance: .
j_gene: TRBJ2-3
d_gene: TRBD2
CDR3aa: CAIGSGSGADTQYF
CDR3nt: TGTGCCATCGGGAGCGGGAGTGGTGCAGATACGCAGTATTTT

v_gene: TRBV2
abundance: .
j_gene: TRBJ2-7
d_gene: .
CDR3aa: CASGVGYEQYF
CDR3nt: TGTGCCAGCGGGGTTGGCTACGAGCAGTACTTC

v_gene: TRBV27
abundance: .
j_gene: TRBJ2-1
d_gene: TRBD2
CDR3aa: CASHLSSGTYNEQFF
CDR3nt: TGTGCCAGCCACCTATCTAGCGGGACCTACAATGAGCAGTTCTTC

v_gene: TRBV2
abundance: .
j_gene: TRBJ2-5
d_gene: .
CDR3aa: CASSGVGETQYF
CDR3nt: TGTGCCAGCAGTGGTGTTGGAGAGACCCAGTACTTC

v_gene: TRBV6-5
abundance: .
j_gene: TRBJ2-7
d_gene: .
CDR3aa: CASSPTSSTYYEQYF
CDR3nt: TGTGCCAGCAGCCCCACTAGTTCAACCTACTACGAGCAGTACTTC

v_gene: TRBV21-1
abundance: .
j_gene: TRBJ2-3
d_gene: .
CDR3aa: CASSKGERITDTQYF
CDR3nt: TGTGCCAGCAGCAAAGGGGAACGGATCACAGATACGCAGTATTTT

v_gene: TRBV5-5
abundance: .
j_gene: TRBJ1-1
d_gene: .
CDR3aa: CASSKQGAGTEAFF
CDR3nt: TGTGCCAGCAGCAAACAAGGGGCGGGCACTGAAGCTTTCTTT

v_gene: TRBV21-1
abundance: few
j_gene: TRBJ2-5
d_gene: .
CDR3aa: CASSRRKGERTQYF
CDR3nt: TGTGCCAGCAGCAGAAGGAAGGGGGAACGGACCCAGTACTTC

v_gene: TRBV2
abundance: .
j_gene: TRBJ1-3
d_gene: .
CDR3aa: CASIQETGNTIYF
CDR3nt: TGTGCCAGCATTCAGGAAACTGGAAACACCATATATTTT

v_gene: TRBV7-9
abundance: .
j_gene: TRBJ2-1
d_gene: .
CDR3aa: CASSSPGGHGEQFF
CDR3nt: TGTGCCAGCAGCTCCCCTGGGGGGCACGGTGAGCAGTTCTTC

v_gene: TRBV7-9
abundance: .
j_gene: TRBJ1-1
d_gene: .
CDR3aa: CASSLVRGDTEAFF
CDR3nt: TGTGCCAGCAGCTTAGTGAGGGGGGACACTGAAGCTTTCTTT

v_gene: TRBV5-4
abundance: .
j_gene: TRBJ2-2
d_gene: TRBD1
CDR3aa: CASSLGTANTGELFF
CDR3nt: TGTGCCAGCAGCTTAGGGACAGCAAACACCGGGGAGCTGTTTTTT

v_gene: TRBV6-1
abundance: once
j_gene: TRBJ2-1
d_gene: .
CDR3aa: CASSEAADSYNEQFF
CDR3nt: TGTGCCAGCAGTGAAGCCGCGGACAGCTACAATGAGCAGTTCTTC

v_gene: TRBV4-2
abundance: once
j_gene: TRBJ2-3
d_gene: .
CDR3aa: CASSQAGAPQGLSTDTQYF
CDR3nt: TGTGCCAGCAGCCAAGCGGGGGCCCCGCAGGGGTTGAGCACAGATACGCAGTATTTT

v_gene: TRBV28
abundance: .
j_gene: TRBJ1-1
d_gene: .
CDR3aa: CASSLFGRASKVGAFF
CDR3nt: TGTGCCAGCAGTTTATTTGGTCGGGCAAGCAAGGTGGGAGCTTTCTTT

v_gene: TRBV5-1
abundance: .
j_gene: TRBJ2-7
d_gene: .
CDR3aa: CASSSGPGIYEQYF
CDR3nt: TGCGCCAGCAGCTCCGGCCCGGGGATCTACGAGCAGTACTTC